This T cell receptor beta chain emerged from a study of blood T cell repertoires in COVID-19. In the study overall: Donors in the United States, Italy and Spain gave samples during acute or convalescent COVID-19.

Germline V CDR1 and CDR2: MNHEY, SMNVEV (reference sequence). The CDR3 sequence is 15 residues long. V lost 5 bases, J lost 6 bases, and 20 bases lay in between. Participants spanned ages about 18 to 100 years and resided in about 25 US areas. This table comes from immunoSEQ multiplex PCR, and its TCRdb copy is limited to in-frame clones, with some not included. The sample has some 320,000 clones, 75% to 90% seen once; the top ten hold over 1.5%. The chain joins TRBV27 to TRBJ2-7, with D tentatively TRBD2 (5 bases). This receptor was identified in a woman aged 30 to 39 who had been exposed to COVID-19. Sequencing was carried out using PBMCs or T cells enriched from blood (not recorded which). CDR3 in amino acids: CASSPPGLKYGEQYF. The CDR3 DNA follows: TGTGCCAGCAGTCCCCCCGGACTGAAATACGGCGAGCAGTACTTC.